This T cell receptor (beta chain) was sequenced in a study of CD8 T cells in Susac syndrome. RNA amounts of about 0.5 to 1 ug underwent reverse transcription with random hexamers. TCRdb reprocessed the immunoSEQ multiplex PCR reads with MiXCR, giving one entry per CDR3 protein. The repertoire holds 350,000 to 550,000 distinct CDR3 sequences, with approximately 85% as singletons. Germline values: CDR1 SGHAT, CDR2 FQDESV (reference sequence). V lost 5 bases, J lost 2 bases, and 7 bases lay in between. The CDR3 sequence is 12 residues long. Sequencing targeted TCR beta in T cells from blood (CD8+ and CD4+). Control patients had untreated stable or active relapsing-remitting multiple sclerosis by revised McDonald criteria.

Material for sequencing was CD8+ T cells from PBMCs. The V and J genes are TRBV11-1 and TRBJ2-7; D not resolved. This sequence was found in a human donor with multiple sclerosis. The CDR3 region is CASSHWAYEQYF. CDR3 nucleotide sequence: TGTGCCAGCAGCCATTGGGCCTACGAGCAGTACTTC.